A single sample gave rise to the 28 T cell receptor beta chains below, sequenced in a study of human T cells and chemical hapten exposure. TCRdb independently ran MiXCR on the RACE reads; one entry per CDR3 protein. The table has 360,000 or so distinct CDR3 sequences, roughly 6% seen once. Time point indicated: patch test 2, 6 weeks after DPC sensitization. The treatment denotes: therapeutic diphenylcyclopropenone sensitization with weekly scalp DPC. The specimen comprised whole blood, sampled in connection with sensitization to the hapten diphenylcyclopropenone (DPC). The receptors shown here come from a woman younger than 30 with alopecia areata. Some clones in this sample may be carry-over from other donors' samples.

This clonotype was seen repeatedly, ten times or more. The V gene is TRBV29-1, the J gene TRBJ1-4; D may be TRBD1 (6 bases). There are 14 residues in the CDR3. V lost 3 bases and J lost 2, with 10 bases in between. Germline lookup yields CDR1 SQVTM and CDR2 ANQGSEA. The CDR3 loop reads CSVDVGHTNEKLFF. CDR3 DNA: TGCAGCGTTGATGTGGGACATACTAATGAAAAACTGTTTTTT.

This clonotype was seen repeatedly, ten times or more. The rearrangement uses TRBV27 and TRBJ1-1; D is possibly TRBD1 (6 bases). Trimming removed 5 bases at V and 1 base at J, with 14 bases between. The CDR3 sequence is 15 residues long. The germline gives CDR1 MNHEY, CDR2 SMNVEV (reference sequence). The CDR3 bases are TGTGCCAGCAGTACGTTACAGGGAGGGAACACTGAAGCTTTCTTT. Protein: CASSTLQGGNTEAFF.

This clonotype was counted at least ten times. The rearrangement joins TRBV18 to TRBJ2-5; D gene uncertain. The CDR3 sequence is 12 residues long. Germline V gives CDR1 KGHSH, CDR2 LQKENI. Trimming took off 6 bases at V and 5 bases at J, with 10 bases between the two ends. CDR3 bases: TGTGCCAGCTCGTCTCAACTCGAGACCCAGTACTTC. Its translation is CASSSQLETQYF.

In this sample, this clonotype turned up many times. The V call is TRBV29-1, the J call TRBJ1-5, with 9 bases aligning to TRBD1. Trimming removed 3 bases from V and 8 bases from J; junction bases left unmatched: 2. Germline V CDR1 and CDR2: SQVTM, ANQGSEA. The CDR3 runs to 12 residues. CDR3 in amino acids: CSVERQGEPQHF. CDR3 DNA: TGCAGCGTTGAGAGACAGGGGGAGCCCCAGCATTTT. Variable domain in full (rest from reference TRBV29-1 and TRBJ1-5): SAVISQKPSRDICQRGTSLTIQCQVDSQVTMMFWYRQQPGQSLTLIATANQGSEATYESGFVIDKFPISRPNLTFSTLTVSNMSPEDSSIYLCSVERQGEPQHFGDGTRLSIL.

This clonotype was picked up a small number of times. J is TRBJ1-2 and V is TRBV5-5; 7 bases agree with TRBD1. The CDR3 totals 13 residues. Per germline, CDR1 SGHKS and CDR2 YYEKEE (reference sequence). The junction had 4 bases not matched to a gene; V was cut back by 4 bases and J by 4 bases. The CDR3 region has the DNA TGTGCCAGCAGCATGTCAGGGGGCTATGGCTACACCTTC. Its protein product is CASSMSGGYGYTF.

This clonotype was counted many times. The chain combines TRBV20-1 with TRBJ1-1; D ambiguous. V was clipped by 3 bases and J by 0 bases, with 14 bases between them. The CDR3 has 15 residues. CDR1 is DFQATT and CDR2 is SNEGSKA in the germline V gene (reference sequence). CDR3 bases: TGCAGTGCTAGGGCTTGGGAAATTATGAACACTGAAGCTTTCTTT. Protein sequence: CSARAWEIMNTEAFF.

This clonotype appeared many times. This chain joins TRBV6-5 and TRBJ1-2, with 9 bases aligning to TRBD1. This CDR3 has 15 amino acids. The V gene end was trimmed by 4 bases and the J gene end by 2 bases; junction bases not matched to a gene: 5. From germline, CDR1 is MNHEY and CDR2 SVGAGI. The CDR3 nucleotides are TGTGCCAGCAGTTCCGGGACAGGGATGAACTATGGCTACACCTTC. Translated: CASSSGTGMNYGYTF.

The CDR3 DNA sequence: TGTGCCAGCAGCCAGGGCAGGTTGACTGAAGCTTTCTTT. It is translated as CASSQGRLTEAFF. The rearrangement uses TRBV3-1 and TRBJ1-1; D not resolved. The germline CDR1 and CDR2 sequences are LGHDT and YNNKEL (reference sequence). This CDR3 contains 13 residues. V lost 3 bases to trimming and J lost 5 bases, with 10 bases between them.

This clonotype was counted only a few times. The rearrangement links TRBV4-3 to TRBJ1-3; TRBD1 might be the D (5 bases). Trimming pared 0 bases from V and 7 bases from J, leaving 10 bases between. The germline CDR1 and CDR2 sequences are LGHNA and YSLEER. This CDR3 region has 14 residues. The CDR3: CASSQDRGANTIYF. The CDR3 region has the DNA TGCGCCAGCAGCCAAGATCGTGGGGCTAACACCATATATTTT.

This clonotype appeared a few times. The chain couples TRBV7-3 to TRBJ1-4, with TRBD1 identical over 7 bases. CDR3 length: 13 residues. V trimming: 9 bases; J trimming: 5 bases; junction bases outside the gene matches: 6. Germline CDR1 SGHTA, CDR2 FQGTGA. CDR3: CARSGTENEKLFF. The CDR3 DNA reads TGTGCCAGGAGTGGGACAGAGAATGAAAAACTGTTTTTT.

This clonotype was recorded a few times. V usage is TRBV4-3 and J usage is TRBJ2-1; no clear D. Germline assignment: CDR1 LGHNA and CDR2 YSLEER. V lost 0 bases and J 8 bases, leaving 11 bases between the germline ends. CDR3 length: 14 amino acids. In nucleotides, the CDR3 is TGCGCCAGCAGCCAAGAGGGTCGGTTCCATGAGCAGTTCTTC. Translated, it gives CASSQEGRFHEQFF.

This clonotype was recorded many times. This rearrangement joins TRBV7-2 to TRBJ1-5; perhaps TRBD1 as D (6 bases). Between the trimmed V and J ends, which lost 6 bases and 6 bases, there was a span of 12 bases. Germline V lookup: CDR1 SGHTA, CDR2 FQGNSA. The CDR3 is 13 residues long. The CDR3 is CASSLQGGQPQHF. CDR3 in DNA: TGTGCCAGCAGTTTACAGGGAGGTCAGCCCCAGCATTTT.

This clonotype was recorded at least ten times. The genes are TRBV7-9 and TRBJ1-1, with D hard to call. The V and J ends lost 5 bases and 1 base respectively, with 14 bases between them. The CDR3 has 15 residues. The germline V gene has CDR1 SEHNR and CDR2 FQNEAQ (reference sequence). This CDR3 is CASSPPQVENTEAFF. The CDR3 region has the DNA TGTGCCAGCAGCCCCCCACAAGTAGAGAACACTGAAGCTTTCTTT.

The chain has TRBV10-3 and TRBJ1-2, with 8 positions matching TRBD1. In germline, CDR1 is ENHRY, CDR2 SYGVKD. Unmatched junction bases numbered 5, after V lost 3 bases and J lost 2 bases. This CDR3 region has 15 residues. The CDR3 sequence is CAISEINRGNYGYTF. The DNA for the CDR3 is TGTGCCATCAGTGAAATTAACAGGGGGAACTATGGCTACACCTTC.

This clonotype has just a few counts. J is TRBJ1-6 and V is TRBV7-8; perhaps TRBD1 as D (6 bases). Trimming shortened V by 3 bases and J by 4 bases, and 10 bases separated the two germline ends. CDR1 is SGHVS and CDR2 is FQNEAQ in the germline V gene. The CDR3 has 15 residues. DNA of the CDR3: TGTGCCAGCAGCTTTCTCAGGGGTTATAATTCACCCCTCCACTTT. The encoded protein is CASSFLRGYNSPLHF.

The chain employs TRBV6-6 and TRBJ2-1; 14 bases fit TRBD2. This CDR3 contains 15 residues. With V trimmed by 5 bases and J by 7 bases, 4 bases remained unmatched. Germline loops: CDR1 MNHNY, CDR2 SVGAGI (reference sequence). The CDR3 reads CASSTRLAGGNEQFF. In nucleotides, the CDR3 is TGTGCCAGCAGTACCAGACTAGCGGGGGGGAATGAGCAGTTCTTC.

This clonotype was recorded many times. The chain is built from TRBV20-1 and TRBJ1-1, with D possibly TRBD1 on 5 matching bases. Per the germline V gene, CDR1 is DFQATT and CDR2 is SNEGSKA (reference sequence). The V and J ends lost 0 bases and 0 bases respectively, with 14 bases between them. The CDR3 sequence is 16 residues long. CDR3: CSARDLLRVMNTEAFF. CDR3 coding DNA: TGCAGTGCTAGAGACCTCCTCAGGGTTATGAACACTGAAGCTTTCTTT.

This clonotype was seen at least ten times. V gene TRBV10-3 combines with J gene TRBJ2-7; 8 bases match TRBD2. J gave up 2 bases and V 2 bases, and 5 bases lay outside the gene matches. This CDR3 region has 15 residues. The germline V gene has CDR1 ENHRY and CDR2 SYGVKD. DNA of the CDR3: TGTGCCATCAGTGAGGTAGCGGGGAGAACCTACGAGCAGTACTTC. Its protein product is CAISEVAGRTYEQYF.

The chain has TRBV5-1 and TRBJ1-3; no clear D. V shed 4 bases and J shed 4 bases, with 6 bases lying between them. Per the germline V gene, CDR1 is SGHRS and CDR2 is YFSETQ. The CDR3 runs to 12 residues. CDR3 sequence reads: CASSDDGNTIYF. The CDR3 nucleotides read TGCGCCAGCAGCGACGACGGAAACACCATATATTTT.

This clonotype was detected many times. The rearrangement links TRBV24-1 to TRBJ1-4; D might be TRBD1 (5 bases). Trimming left V 3 bases short and J 5 bases short, with 18 bases between. Germline CDR1 KGHDR, CDR2 SFDVKD. CDR3 length equals 17 residues. CDR3 region: CATSDPGDSDPNEKLFF. CDR3 in DNA: TGTGCCACCAGTGATCCCGGAGACAGTGACCCGAATGAAAAACTGTTTTTT.

This clonotype occurred many times. This rearrangement joins TRBV6-5 to TRBJ2-7; 9 nucleotides match TRBD2. The ends lost 0 bases at V and 4 bases at J; junction bases unmatched: 4. This CDR3 has 15 residues. Per germline, CDR1 MNHEY and CDR2 SVGAGI. CDR3 amino acids: CASSYSSSGGYEQYF. The CDR3 nucleotides are TGTGCCAGCAGTTACTCGAGTAGCGGGGGTTACGAGCAGTACTTC.

The table lists this clonotype with many counts. This chain joins TRBV4-2 and TRBJ2-7, with D unresolved. In germline, CDR1 is LGHNA, CDR2 YNFKEQ. Trimming pared 2 bases from V and 0 bases from J, leaving 11 bases between. The CDR3 extends over 15 amino acids. CDR3 nucleotide sequence: TGTGCCAGCAGCCAATTAGGCACAGCCTCCTACGAGCAGTACTTC. Its protein is CASSQLGTASYEQYF.

There are many counts of this clonotype. The gene calls are TRBV7-2 and TRBJ1-2; weak D call: TRBD1 (5 bases). The ends were cut back, 6 bases at V and 7 bases at J, with 21 bases in the middle. The germline V gene encodes CDR1 SGHTA and CDR2 FQGNSA. The CDR3 is 15 amino acids. DNA for the CDR3: TGTGCCAGCAGACTGAATACCGACAGAGTTGCTGGCTACACCTTC. This codes for CASRLNTDRVAGYTF. The full variable domain, in which reference TRBV7-2 and TRBJ1-2 provide the parts outside the CDR3, is GAGVSQSPSNKVTEKGKDVELRCDPISGHTALYWYRQSLGQGLEFLIYFQGNSAPDKSGLPSDRFSAERTGGSVSTLTIQRTQQEDSAVYLCASRLNTDRVAGYTFGSGTRLTVV.

This clonotype was seen only once. This chain joins TRBV12-5 and TRBJ2-2; D is undetermined. V lost 6 bases to trimming and J lost 6 bases, with 20 bases between them. The germline V gene encodes CDR1 LGHNT and CDR2 FRNRAP. CDR3 length equals 16 residues. In DNA form, the CDR3 reads TGTGCTAGTGGCGTCACGGCGACATCCCTATCCGGGGAGCTGTTTTTT. Its translation is CASGVTATSLSGELFF.

This clonotype was found many times. This chain joins TRBV3-1 and TRBJ1-2; D possibly corresponds to TRBD1 (5 bases). Germline lookup yields CDR1 LGHDT and CDR2 YNNKEL (reference sequence). The V end was cut by 0 bases, the J end by 10 bases, with 12 bases between. The CDR3 runs 13 residues. Written as DNA, the CDR3 is TGTGCCAGCAGCCAAGACGCAGGGATGGCCTACACCTTC. Translated: CASSQDAGMAYTF. The full variable domain, in which reference TRBV3-1 and TRBJ1-2 provide the parts outside the CDR3, is DTAVSQTPKYLVTQMGNDKSIKCEQNLGHDTMYWYKQDSKKFLKIMFSYNNKELIINETVPNRFSPKSPDKAHLNLHINSLELGDSAVYFCASSQDAGMAYTFGSGTRLTVV.

On this clonotype: A junction boundary mismatches the germline segment, possibly from a read error. The gene calls are TRBV10-3 and TRBJ2-3, with a possible D match to TRBD2 (5 bases). CDR3 length: 15 residues. The germline CDR1 and CDR2 sequences are ENHRY and SYGVKD. The CDR3 reads CGISEGSSRTDTQYF. CDR3 nucleotide sequence: TGTGGCATCAGTGAGGGATCCAGCCGCACAGATACGCAGTATTTT.

J is TRBJ2-5 and V is TRBV7-8; TRBD2 agrees at 8 bases. CDR3 length: 16 residues. The trim removed 0 bases at V and 12 bases at J, leaving 15 bases unmatched. Germline assignment: CDR1 SGHVS and CDR2 FQNEAQ. CDR3 sequence reads: CASSLADLAGTTSEYF. Here the CDR3 DNA reads TGTGCCAGCAGCTTAGCGGACTTAGCGGGGACCACCTCAGAGTACTTC.

Only a few counts were recorded for this clonotype. The chain has TRBV6-2 or TRBV6-3 and TRBJ2-7; D is unclear. Trimming removed 0 bases at V and 3 bases at J, with 12 bases between. This CDR3 is 15 amino acids long. Germline CDR1 MNHEY, CDR2 SVGEGT. This CDR3 is CASSYSGSLGYEQYF. In nucleotides, the CDR3 is TGTGCCAGCAGTTACTCCGGCAGCCTCGGCTACGAGCAGTACTTC.